This T cell receptor (beta chain) was captured by sequencing in a study of blood T cell repertoires in COVID-19. Authors' methods: Reference gene primer amplification gave estimated nucleated cell counts. The data were produced by immunoSEQ multiplex PCR, yet TCRdb's version contains in-frame clones alone and is incomplete. V, J and clone size were drawn from that table, and D and trimming were deduced from the DNA. The table lists roughly 200,000 clones, about 86% of them singletons. The V gene end was trimmed by 5 bases and the J gene end by 6 bases; junction bases not matched to a gene: 12. CDR1 and CDR2 from the germline V gene are SGHTA and FQGNSA. The CDR3 extends over 15 amino acids. Participant ages covered about 18 to 89 years across around 25 US areas. Researchers sorted participants into cohorts using their self-reported clinical history.

The chain uses TRBV7-2 and TRBJ1-2, with 7 bases aligning to TRBD1. The sample consisted of PBMCs or T cells enriched from blood (not recorded which). This receptor was obtained from a woman in her thirties who had been exposed to COVID-19. The CDR3 sequence: CASSPRTGDWDGYTF. In DNA, the CDR3 is TGTGCCAGCAGCCCCCGGACAGGTGATTGGGATGGCTACACCTTC.